Many counts were recorded for the clone carrying this T cell receptor beta chain. The sample belongs to a study of human T cells and chemical hapten exposure. The wider study: Donors were sensitized with 2% DPC on the upper inner arm.

The CDR3 runs to 12 residues. Germline lookup yields CDR1 SEHNR and CDR2 FQNEAQ (reference sequence). V was cut by 1 base and J by 11 bases, with 11 bases left in between. Time point: pre-sensitization, week 0. Treatment here: therapeutic diphenylcyclopropenone sensitization with weekly scalp DPC. TCRdb processed the RACE reads anew with MiXCR; each CDR3 protein has one entry. This sample has 300,000 to 450,000 distinct CDR3 sequences, with 5.1% found just once. The receptor was isolated from a woman in her 50s with alopecia areata. Some clones in this sample may be carry-over from other donors' samples. The input for sequencing was whole blood, taken in connection with sensitization to the hapten diphenylcyclopropenone (DPC). V gene TRBV7-9 combines with J gene TRBJ1-1; unclear D gene. In DNA, the CDR3 is TGTGCCAGCAGCTTAGGCGACGCGTTCGCTTTCTTT. This translates into CASSLGDAFAFF.